This note documents a single TCR beta chain sequence. The target antigen is unknown. Mismatch with germline at one junction end may stem from a read error. CDR3 length: 15 amino acids. Germline CDR1 is LNHDA and CDR2 is SQIVND (reference sequence). RNA transcripts yielded amplified TCR beta CDR3 regions. A first-round RT-PCR of the TCR CDR3 used the HTBI primer set. TCRdb analysed the multiplex PCR reads with MiXCR anew, one entry per CDR3 protein. The profile shows under 400,000 distinct CDR3 sequences, 15% of them singletons. These data belong to a study of T cells in Graves' hyperthyroidism and ophthalmopathy. On the study more broadly: Peripheral blood was obtained at initial diagnosis, preceding any treatment. Study results and caveats: Ophthalmopathy cases were set apart from stable hyperthyroidism by a 13 V-J model. Blood also showed most of the thyroid clonotypes that were expanded above 0.001.

The gene calls are TRBV19 and TRBJ2-1, with TRBD2 identical over 7 bases. The sample consisted of blood. The source of this sequence is a woman aged 55 to 70 with Graves' ophthalmopathy. DNA of the CDR3: TGTGCCAGTTCTACAACTAGCGCTTCCTACAGTGAGCAGTTCTTC. Its protein product is CASSTTSASYSEQFF.